This is a list of T cell receptor beta chains from one sample in a study of CD8+ T cells in alopecia areata. Some clones are missing from TCRdb's copy, which holds only in-frame ones; the method was immunoSEQ multiplex PCR. The sample holds some 190,000 clones, over 60% seen once. The sample in question was CD4+ T cells sorted from blood, obtained between weeks 44 and 45, from a patient treated with tofacitinib. These receptor sequences come from a human donor with alopecia areata. Both conserved end residues are part of each CDR3. A D gene is named only where the DNA matches it firmly. Expanded clones get a size class; other rows say once, few or many, or leave the size out.

v_gene: TRBV9; abundance: .; d_gene: .; j_gene: TRBJ1-1; CDR3aa: CASSVGGRGTEAFF; CDR3nt: TGTGCCAGCAGCGTAGGAGGGAGGGGCACTGAAGCTTTCTTT
v_gene: TRBV10-3; abundance: .; d_gene: .; j_gene: TRBJ1-6; CDR3aa: CAIGEGVVTPLHF; CDR3nt: TGTGCCATCGGGGAGGGGGTCGTGACACCCCTCCACTTT
v_gene: TRBV29-1; abundance: few; d_gene: .; j_gene: TRBJ1-1; CDR3aa: CSVEIGGVNTEAFF; CDR3nt: TGCAGCGTTGAGATAGGGGGGGTGAACACTGAAGCTTTCTTT
v_gene: TRBV10-3; abundance: .; d_gene: .; j_gene: TRBJ2-2; CDR3aa: CALYRESGINTGELFF; CDR3nt: TGTGCCCTTTACCGGGAGTCGGGGATAAACACCGGGGAGCTGTTTTTT
v_gene: TRBV30; abundance: .; d_gene: .; j_gene: TRBJ1-1; CDR3aa: CAWSPMNTEAFF; CDR3nt: TGTGCCTGGAGTCCGATGAACACTGAAGCTTTCTTT
v_gene: TRBV29-1; abundance: .; d_gene: TRBD2; j_gene: TRBJ2-5; CDR3aa: CSVARATQGGAQYF; CDR3nt: TGCAGCGTTGCTAGGGCGACCCAGGGAGGGGCCCAGTACTTC
v_gene: TRBV29-1; abundance: .; d_gene: TRBD1; j_gene: TRBJ2-3; CDR3aa: CSVARTGGDRGTQYF; CDR3nt: TGCAGCGTTGCAAGGACAGGGGGCGATCGCGGTACGCAGTATTTT
v_gene: TRBV7-2; abundance: .; d_gene: .; j_gene: TRBJ1-2; CDR3aa: CASSSNPGGLSSDGYTF; CDR3nt: TGTGCCAGCAGCTCCAACCCCGGAGGGCTGTCGAGTGATGGCTACACCTTC
v_gene: TRBV30; abundance: .; d_gene: .; j_gene: TRBJ2-3; CDR3aa: CAYRANLYTDTQYF; CDR3nt: TGTGCCTACCGGGCCAACCTCTACACAGATACGCAGTATTTT
v_gene: TRBV27; abundance: .; d_gene: TRBD1; j_gene: TRBJ1-2; CDR3aa: CASSRDSIGGYTF; CDR3nt: TGTGCCAGCAGTAGGGACAGCATCGGTGGCTACACCTTC
v_gene: TRBV11-2; abundance: .; d_gene: .; j_gene: TRBJ1-3; CDR3aa: CASSSSGGNTIYF; CDR3nt: TGTGCCAGCAGCTCTTCAGGGGGAAACACCATATATTTT
v_gene: TRBV29-1; abundance: .; d_gene: .; j_gene: TRBJ1-1; CDR3aa: CSVEGGGANTEAFF; CDR3nt: TGCAGCGTTGAAGGAGGGGGAGCGAACACTGAAGCTTTCTTT
v_gene: TRBV2; abundance: .; d_gene: .; j_gene: TRBJ1-2; CDR3aa: CASSFGTNYGYTF; CDR3nt: TGTGCCAGCAGTTTCGGGACAAACTATGGCTACACCTTC
v_gene: TRBV30; abundance: .; d_gene: .; j_gene: TRBJ1-1; CDR3aa: CAWSVQGADPRF; CDR3nt: TGTGCCTGGAGTGTACAAGGGGCCGACCCCCGCTTT
v_gene: TRBV9; abundance: .; d_gene: TRBD2; j_gene: TRBJ2-5; CDR3aa: CASSVASGGGETQYF; CDR3nt: TGTGCCAGCAGCGTAGCTAGCGGGGGAGGAGAGACCCAGTACTTC
v_gene: TRBV19; abundance: .; d_gene: .; j_gene: TRBJ2-7; CDR3aa: CASTTGSSYEQYF; CDR3nt: TGTGCCAGTACTACGGGAAGCTCCTACGAGCAGTACTTC
v_gene: TRBV11-2; abundance: .; d_gene: TRBD2; j_gene: TRBJ2-3; CDR3aa: CASNRGELDTQYF; CDR3nt: TGTGCCAGCAATCGGGGGGAATTAGATACGCAGTATTTT